This T cell receptor beta chain was found in a study of cytomegalovirus exposure and HLA in healthy donors. Study observations and caveats: A previous analysis found most TCR beta V segments productive roughly 87% or roughly 30% of the time.

The sample holds a few counts of this clone. Antigen: not known. The germline V gene has CDR1 SGHTA and CDR2 FQGNSA. The V end was cut by 2 bases, the J end by 6 bases, with 11 bases between. This CDR3 contains 14 residues. This PCR relied on a set of 60 Vbeta primers and 13 Jbeta primers. Sequencing was performed with immunoSEQ multiplex PCR; in TCRdb, only in-frame clones are kept and a portion is missing. The sample contains approximately 220,000 clones, 75% to 80% of which appear only once. This sequence was found in a man younger than 35 in good health and CMV-seronegative. The sample was PBMCs. The chain couples TRBV7-2 to TRBJ2-1, with a weak D call TRBD2 (6 bases). CDR3 in DNA: TGTGCCAGCAGCTTACAACTAGCAGGCAATGAGCAGTTCTTC. Residues: CASSLQLAGNEQFF.